This T cell receptor beta chain was retrieved from a study of post-analysis software for immune sequencing data. Germline CDR1 and CDR2: SGHRS and YFSETQ. After removal of 4 bases from V and 1 base from J, the junction contained 11 bases not matched to a gene. The CDR3 has 18 amino acids. With regard to this clonotype: Its antigen is currently unknown.

Built from TCR beta cDNA, the libraries had unique molecular identifiers in them. TCRdb called the PCR reads again in MiXCR, with one record for every CDR3 protein. This sample carries some 800,000 distinct CDR3 sequences, 35% to 55% of them seen once, and the ten largest clones take just under 5%. Study findings and constraints: Controls showed lower frequencies than patients for roughly five TRBV segments, and TRBV5-6, TRBV5-1 and TRBV20-1 were among these. Normalized Chao1 diversity was significantly reduced in patients versus controls.

The rearrangement uses TRBV5-1 and TRBJ2-1; 10 bases are a match to TRBD2. Material: blood. This TCR derives from a girl between 5 and 17 years old with multiple sclerosis. CDR3 DNA sequence: TGCGCCAGCAGCCCGTCCGGGGGACTAGCGAGTTCCTACAATGAGCAGTTCTTC. Encoded protein: CASSPSGGLASSYNEQFF.